This TCR beta chain was retrieved from a study of T cell repertoires in ileal Crohn's disease (dated by TCRdb to the late 2010s). In the study overall: The median duration of disease was roughly 8.2 years, and at the time of surgery around 32% of patients were active smokers. Every patient underwent surgery because of a complication, which was stricturing disease in around 60% and penetrating disease in approximately 40%. Postoperative therapy was given to about half of the patients, with thiopurines administered to approximately twelve patients and anti-TNF agents administered to 15 to 20 patients. TCR repertoire analysis was done in roughly 57 Crohn's disease patients from a prospective multicentre cohort. The study was conducted in parallel with a multicentre cohort built to find predictors of early endoscopic recurrence after ileocolonic resection. Endoscopic postoperative recurrence was defined as a Rutgeerts score above i0. A total of roughly 170 mucosal samples from around 60 patients were sequenced, with samples obtained at several locations on the surgical specimen and at postoperative endoscopy.

About this clone: The antigen this receptor binds is unknown. Base qualities are missing; no much larger clone stands one base away.

Adults with ileal or ileocolonic Crohn's disease and an indication for ileocolonic resection were eligible for inclusion. Before DNA extraction, whole ileal mucosal biopsies were kept frozen at -80 degrees C. Genomic DNA was extracted from frozen whole biopsies with a TRizol-based method and quantified on a NanoDrop 2000 spectrophotometer. Reading the germline V gene gives CDR1 SGHDN and CDR2 FVKESK. Reading from cysteine to phenylalanine, the CDR3 counts 16 amino acids. Only the CDR3 DNA stays, 48 bases, in frame from base 1. The germline V and J ends show losses of 4 bases and 5 bases respectively, and no gene match explains 7 bases of the junction. Overall study results and their limits: Compared with CD4 T cells, sorted CD8 T cells contained more high-frequency clones, which suggests that the mucosal expansions were mostly CD8. Only a subgroup of patients, of unstated size, had their mucosal CD4 and CD8 T cells sorted and sequenced. Compared with non-smokers, patients who were active smokers at surgery showed a significantly higher proportion of clonal expansions (approximately 26% vs 17%, p=0.02). Endoscopic recurrence was linked to a higher percentage of high-frequency clones at surgery, and recurrence occurred in every patient whose clonality exceeded 26.8% (18/57).

Around 550 nanograms of biopsy DNA per sample were submitted for commercial TCRB immunosequencing. Adaptive Biotechnology amplified the CDR3 regions from genomic DNA with a two-step multiplex PCR designed to control amplification bias. The first PCR used primers for every V and J gene segment; the second PCR added barcodes and Illumina adapters. CDR3 libraries were sequenced on an Illumina instrument. The study's own analysis went as follows. The analysis drew on both the pipelines supplied by the vendor and custom analysis of the raw data in R/Bioconductor running R version 3.3.0. Clonality, ranging from 0 to 1, was calculated as the inverse of the normalised Shannon entropy of all productive clones. High-frequency clones were defined as the share of the repertoire occupied by the top 100 clones, with only clones passing a 95% confidence test being retained. The Simpson index measured repertoire diversity, and the Morisita-Horn index measured overlap between samples. The source is immuneACCESS, and TCRdb retained only in-frame sequences with V and J called. Part of the clones is not carried over; for the studies checked, unresolved V genes explain less than half of this, and the remainder is unexplained. That table supplies the V and J calls and clone size; D and trimming were determined from the DNA. Present in this sample are roughly 7,900 clones, around 92% of which were seen just once. The top ten constitute 1.6% of the sample.

This chain is built from TRBV14 and TRBJ2-2, and 10 bases in between align with TRBD1. Sequencing was performed on ileal tissue. The sequence was obtained from an adult with Crohn's disease. In nucleotide form, the sequence is TGTGCCAGCAGCCCTTTTATGGGACAGGGGACCGGGGAGCTGTTTTTT. This yields the protein CASSPFMGQGTGELFF.